Included here is one T cell receptor beta chain sequence, with context. This could be a read error, since a much larger clone is one nucleotide away. The data belong to a study of Graves' ophthalmopathy and Graves' hyperthyroidism. RNA transcripts provided the template for amplifying TCR beta CDR3 regions. Second-round multiplex PCR came after a first-round RT-PCR that employed HTBI primers. TCRdb reprocessed the multiplex PCR reads via MiXCR and lists one record per CDR3 protein. The table includes about 1.1 million distinct CDR3 sequences, about 36% detected once. The source material was peripheral blood or thyroid tissue (not recorded which). This receptor was identified in an adult man with Graves' hyperthyroidism.

CDR3 amino acids: CAISDPGSGANVLTF. CDR3 sequence (DNA): TGTGCCATCAGCGACCCAGGGTCTGGGGCCAACGTCCTGACTTTC. The chain links TRBV10-3 to TRBJ2-6, with D tentatively TRBD1 (5 bases). The CDR3 spans 15 residues. With 6 bases removed from V and 1 base from J, the gap between germline ends came to 10 bases. CDR1 and CDR2 (germline): ENHRY, SYGVKD.